This entry lists 27 T cell receptor beta chains sequenced from one sample in a study of T cell repertoires in cytomegalovirus infection. Antigens for these TCRs are unknown. A single record per CDR3 protein comes from TCRdb applying MiXCR to the reads. This table has 200,000 or so distinct CDR3 sequences, roughly two fifths appearing once. Sequenced here: CD8+ T cells from cultured PBMCs, sampled from culture after CMV antigen stimulation. All receptors derive from a human donor in good health (CMV status not recorded). Some clones in this sample may be carry-over from other donors' samples.

The genes are TRBV24-1 and TRBJ2-1; 14 bases are shared with TRBD2. V was clipped by 4 bases and J by 8 bases; unmatched bases: 6. Germline-derived CDR1 and CDR2 are KGHDR and SFDVKD. The CDR3 has 16 residues. The CDR3: CATSETGLAGEDEQFF. CDR3 nucleotide sequence: TGTGCCACCAGTGAAACGGGACTAGCGGGAGAGGATGAGCAGTTCTTC.

The chain couples TRBV27 to TRBJ1-6; possibly TRBD1 for D (5 bases). The germline V gene encodes CDR1 MNHEY and CDR2 SMNVEV (reference sequence). V lost 7 bases and J lost 12, with 13 bases in between. This CDR3 region has 12 residues. For the CDR3, the DNA is TGTGCCAGCACCCAAGGGGCGCAACCCCTCCACTTT. Translated: CASTQGAQPLHF.

The J gene is TRBJ2-3, the V gene TRBV7-9; tentative D call: TRBD2 (5 bases). Germline assignment: CDR1 SEHNR and CDR2 FQNEAQ (reference sequence). The CDR3 has 12 amino acids. Trimming took 6 bases from V and 3 from J, leaving 7 bases between them. CDR3 nucleotide sequence: TGTGCCAGCAGGGAGGAAACAGATACGCAGTATTTT. Residues: CASREETDTQYF.

This clonotype was seen just once. The CDR3 DNA sequence: TGTGCCAGTAGTACCGGTTACTATAGCAATCAGCCCCAGCATTTT. Encoded protein: CASSTGYYSNQPQHF. V and J are TRBV19 and TRBJ1-5; D call uncertain. The CDR3 length is 15 residues. Trimming pared 4 bases from V and 0 bases from J, leaving 10 bases between. Germline lookup yields CDR1 LNHDA and CDR2 SQIVND (reference sequence).

This clonotype appeared a few times. The chain joins TRBV7-2 to TRBJ2-3, with 8 bases aligning to TRBD1. The trim removed 5 bases at V and 4 bases at J, leaving 5 bases unmatched. The CDR3 runs 14 residues. Germline V gives CDR1 SGHTA, CDR2 FQGNSA. CDR3 sequence (DNA): TGTGCCAGCAGCACCCGGACAGGGTCAGATACGCAGTATTTT. It is translated as CASSTRTGSDTQYF. Complete variable domain (other parts from reference TRBV7-2 and TRBJ2-3): GAGVSQSPSNKVTEKGKDVELRCDPISGHTALYWYRQSLGQGLEFLIYFQGNSAPDKSGLPSDRFSAERTGGSVSTLTIQRTQQEDSAVYLCASSTRTGSDTQYFGPGTRLTVL.

This clonotype was recorded at least ten times. The chain employs TRBV7-3 and TRBJ1-1; D is unclear. V shed 4 bases and J shed 6 bases, with 9 bases lying between them. This CDR3 is built from 12 residues. CDR1 SGHTA and CDR2 FQGTGA come from the germline V gene. The DNA for the CDR3 is TGTGCCAGCAGCTGGGAGGTACCTGAAGCTTTCTTT. This codes for CASSWEVPEAFF. The full variable domain, in which reference TRBV7-3 and TRBJ1-1 provide the parts outside the CDR3, is GAGVSQTPSNKVTEKGKYVELRCDPISGHTALYWYRQSLGQGPEFLIYFQGTGAADDSGLPNDRFFAVRPEGSVSTLKIQRTERGDSAVYLCASSWEVPEAFFGQGTRLTVV.

The CDR3 here is CASSGPIGTSNEQFF. The CDR3, as DNA: TGTGCCAGCAGTGGGCCGATAGGAACGTCCAATGAGCAGTTCTTC. The V call is TRBV7-9, the J call TRBJ2-1; D not resolved. Per the germline V gene, CDR1 is SEHNR and CDR2 is FQNEAQ (reference sequence). The CDR3 sequence is 15 residues long. V was trimmed by 6 bases and J by 6 bases, leaving 18 bases between them.

V usage is TRBV27 and J usage is TRBJ2-7; 12 bases match TRBD1. Unmatched junction bases numbered 5, after V lost 1 base and J lost 7 bases. Looked up from germline, CDR1 is MNHEY and CDR2 is SMNVEV (reference sequence). This CDR3 spans 15 amino acids. This CDR3 reads CASSLWGQGAREQYF. The CDR3 DNA follows: TGTGCCAGCAGTTTATGGGGACAGGGGGCGCGGGAGCAGTACTTC.

This clonotype was counted many times. The V and J genes are TRBV7-8 and TRBJ1-6, with unresolved D. Trimming pared 0 bases from V and 0 bases from J, leaving 15 bases between. CDR1 and CDR2 from the germline V gene are SGHVS and FQNEAQ. The CDR3 is made up of 19 amino acids. The CDR3: CASSLALARSSSYNSPLHF. The CDR3 DNA reads TGTGCCAGCAGCTTAGCGCTTGCCAGGTCGAGCTCCTATAATTCACCCCTCCACTTT.

In its sample, this clonotype was seen many times. The genes are TRBV6-6 and TRBJ1-1; TRBD1 matches at 7 bases. This CDR3 spans 15 amino acids. The germline V gene has CDR1 MNHNY and CDR2 SVGAGI (reference sequence). V was clipped by 6 bases and J by 5 bases; unmatched bases: 12. Here the CDR3 DNA reads TGTGCCAGCAGCCATAGACAGGGATCGTGGACTGAAGCTTTCTTT. Protein sequence: CASSHRQGSWTEAFF.

The chain combines TRBV7-2 with TRBJ1-5, with TRBD1 matching 12 bases. The length of the CDR3 is 15 residues. V shed 5 bases and J 6 bases; nucleotides not matched to a gene: 5. Germline V CDR1 and CDR2: SGHTA, FQGNSA. For the CDR3, the DNA is TGTGCCAGCAGCCCTGGGACAGGGGGCGTTCAGCCCCAGCATTTT. This translates into CASSPGTGGVQPQHF.

The chain has TRBV7-3 and TRBJ2-2; no clear D gene. Trimming left V 7 bases short and J 1 base short, with 13 bases between. CDR1 is SGHTA, CDR2 FQGTGA, per germline. This CDR3 contains 15 residues. CDR3: CASNQVERNTGELFF. The CDR3 DNA reads TGTGCCAGCAACCAGGTGGAAAGGAACACCGGGGAGCTGTTTTTT.

This clonotype was seen only a few times. This sequence joins TRBV7-8 and TRBJ1-1; maybe TRBD1 (6 bases). Trimming took off 3 bases at V and 4 bases at J, with 18 bases between the two ends. CDR3 length: 16 residues. Germline values: CDR1 SGHVS, CDR2 FQNEAQ. In DNA form, the CDR3 reads TGTGCCAGCAGCTTTCCCCAGGGGCTAGGGAGCACTGAAGCTTTCTTT. This encodes CASSFPQGLGSTEAFF.

The chain joins TRBV5-4 to TRBJ2-1; D may be TRBD1 or TRBD2 (5 bases each). This CDR3 is 16 amino acids long. The germline CDR1 and CDR2 sequences are SGHNT and YYREEE (reference sequence). The V and J ends lost 4 bases and 8 bases respectively, with 22 bases between them. The CDR3 region has the DNA TGTGCCAGCAGCGGAACCGGGGCCACCAGGTTGGATGAGCAGTTCTTC. It codes for CASSGTGATRLDEQFF.

The chain combines TRBV7-9 with TRBJ2-5; D remains unclear. The V and J ends lost 1 base and 3 bases respectively, with 9 bases between them. The CDR3 consists of 14 residues. Germline CDR1 SEHNR, CDR2 FQNEAQ (reference sequence). CDR3 amino acids: CASSLVGSEETQYF. The CDR3 DNA reads as TGTGCCAGCAGCTTAGTCGGATCCGAAGAGACCCAGTACTTC.

The V call is TRBV13, the J call TRBJ2-4; tentative D call: TRBD1 (6 bases). Germline V lookup: CDR1 PRHDT, CDR2 FYEKMQ (reference sequence). V shed 5 bases and J shed 3 bases, with 8 bases lying between them. The CDR3 has 13 amino acids. The CDR3 sequence is CASSRQDKNIQYF. The CDR3 DNA follows: TGTGCCAGCAGCCGACAGGACAAAAACATTCAGTACTTC. The whole variable domain, filled in from reference TRBV13 and TRBJ2-4, reads AAGVIQSPRHLIKEKRETATLKCYPIPRHDTVYWYQQGPGQDPQFLISFYEKMQSDKGSIPDRFSAQQFSDYHSELNMSSLELGDSALYFCASSRQDKNIQYFGAGTRLSVL.

CDR3 amino acids: CASSPNRGGKLFF. Written as DNA, the CDR3 is TGTGCCAGCAGCCCGAACAGGGGAGGAAAACTGTTTTTT. V and J are TRBV7-2 and TRBJ1-4, with 7 nucleotides matching TRBD1. V lost 5 bases and J lost 10; bases outside the gene matches: 7. This CDR3 has 13 amino acids. Germline-derived CDR1 and CDR2 are SGHTA and FQGNSA.

The table lists this clonotype with many counts. The chain has TRBV12-3 or TRBV12-4 and TRBJ1-1; no clear D gene. V lost 6 bases to trimming and J lost 8 bases, with 10 bases between them. This CDR3 contains 11 residues. CDR3 DNA sequence: TGTGCCAGCAGCCTGGGGTCGGAAGCTTTCTTT. Protein product: CASSLGSEAFF.

This clonotype has only a few counts. The chain combines TRBV7-6 with TRBJ2-3, with TRBD1 as a possible D gene (6 bases). The CDR3 contains 18 residues. Germline CDR1 and CDR2: SGHVS and FNYEAQ. Trimming removed 3 bases from V and 4 bases from J, with 23 bases in between. The DNA of the CDR3 is TGTGCCAGCAGCTTTGATGACCCGGACAGTCCTATCCCAGATACGCAGTATTTT. It specifies CASSFDDPDSPIPDTQYF. Variable domain in full (rest from reference TRBV7-6 and TRBJ2-3): GAGVSQSPRYKVTKRGQDVALRCDPISGHVSLYWYRQALGQGPEFLTYFNYEAQQDKSGLPNDRFSAERPEGSISTLTIQRTEQRDSAMYRCASSFDDPDSPIPDTQYFGPGTRLTVL.

This clonotype came up a few times. V gene TRBV7-3 combines with J gene TRBJ2-5; 8 bases line up with TRBD1. Germline trimming cut 6 bases from V and 5 bases from J; bases unmatched to any gene: 26. Germline lookup yields CDR1 SGHTA and CDR2 FQGTGA. There are 20 residues in the CDR3. CDR3 sequence reads: CASRLKRTGCDSLTEETQYF. The CDR3 region has the DNA TGTGCCAGCAGACTTAAACGGACAGGGTGTGATAGTCTTACCGAGGAGACCCAGTACTTC.

The V call is TRBV7-9, the J call TRBJ1-4; D uncertain. V lost 3 bases and J 12 bases, leaving 11 bases between the germline ends. Per the germline V gene, CDR1 is SEHNR and CDR2 is FQNEAQ (reference sequence). The CDR3 length is 12 residues. The DNA for the CDR3 is TGTGCCAGCAGCTTCCTGGGTGAGCAACTGTTTTTT. This codes for CASSFLGEQLFF.

V usage is TRBV6-2 or TRBV6-3 and J usage is TRBJ1-5; D call uncertain. V was trimmed by 7 bases and J by 0 bases, leaving 16 bases between them. The germline CDR1 and CDR2 sequences are MNHEY and SVGEGT. The CDR3 extends over 16 amino acids. CDR3 sequence (DNA): TGTGCCAGCACAGCCGTCGGTGGGCTTAGCAATCAGCCCCAGCATTTT. Translating it yields CASTAVGGLSNQPQHF.

A few counts support this clonotype. This chain joins TRBV7-6 and TRBJ2-1; 10 nucleotides line up with TRBD1. Germline CDR1 reads SGHVS; CDR2 reads FNYEAQ. This CDR3 spans 16 amino acids. V lost 5 bases, J lost 5 bases, and 9 bases stayed unmatched. The CDR3 DNA reads as TGTGCCAGCAGCCCGCCGAGACAGGGGGCCCACAATGAGCAGTTCTTC. It specifies CASSPPRQGAHNEQFF.

The genes are TRBV7-8 and TRBJ1-1; D is unclear. Trimming removed 1 base at V and 4 bases at J, with 10 bases between. The CDR3 is made up of 14 amino acids. Germline V gives CDR1 SGHVS, CDR2 FQNEAQ. CDR3 amino acids: CASSLVRESTEAFF. The CDR3 nucleotides read TGTGCCAGCAGCTTAGTGCGGGAGAGCACTGAAGCTTTCTTT. Together with reference TRBV7-8 and TRBJ1-1, the CDR3 gives the full variable domain: GAGVSQSPRYKVAKRGQDVALRCDPISGHVSLFWYQQALGQGPEFLTYFQNEAQLDKSGLPSDRFFAERPEGSVSTLKIQRTQQEDSAVYLCASSLVRESTEAFFGQGTRLTVV.

This clonotype has a handful of counts. The rearrangement joins TRBV7-9 to TRBJ2-1, with 11 positions matching TRBD1. Germline CDR1 SEHNR, CDR2 FQNEAQ (reference sequence). V lost 2 bases and J lost 8; bases outside the gene matches: 11. This CDR3 region has 17 residues. CDR3 bases: TGTGCCAGCAGCTTACGAGGCGGGACAGGGGGATCAGATGAGCAGTTCTTC. It yields the protein CASSLRGGTGGSDEQFF.

This sequence joins TRBV7-8 and TRBJ2-1; 9 bases fit TRBD2. From germline, CDR1 is SGHVS and CDR2 FQNEAQ. Germline trimming cut 4 bases from V and 6 bases from J; bases unmatched to any gene: 4. The CDR3 covers 14 residues. CDR3 residues: CASSSSGKPNEQFF. As DNA, the CDR3 is TGTGCCAGCAGCTCTAGCGGGAAACCCAATGAGCAGTTCTTC.

CDR3 nucleotides: TGTGCCAGCAGCTCAGGGGAGGCGTGGGCTTTCTTT. Its protein is CASSSGEAWAFF. V and J are TRBV12-3 or TRBV12-4 and TRBJ1-1; a possible D gene is TRBD1 (6 bases). Trimming removed 6 bases at V and 11 bases at J, with 16 bases between. The CDR3 totals 12 residues.